A selection of T cell receptor beta chains follows, all from one sample in a study of blood T cell repertoires in COVID-19. TCRdb's table, derived via immunoSEQ multiplex PCR, lists solely in-frame clones and lacks some. The table lists some 76,000 clones, around 86% of them singletons. The source material was peripheral blood. Source of these receptors: a woman under 30 with acute or convalescent COVID-19. The CDR3 runs from the conserved cysteine through the conserved F or W. The D gene is left open where the match is weak. Expanded clones are given a class, and other clones once, few, many or no size at all.

TRBJ2-1,TRBD2,TRBV7-6,NA,TGTGCCAGCAGCCTGAGGACTAGCGGATACAATGAGCAGTTCTTC,CASSLRTSGYNEQFF
TRBJ1-4,NA,TRBV4-3,few,TGCGCCAGCAGCCAAGACCAGGGTCTCGGGAAACTGTTTTTT,CASSQDQGLGKLFF
TRBJ1-1,NA,TRBV5-4,NA,TGTGCCAGCAGCTTGGAAGGAGGGATTGAAGCTTTCTTT,CASSLEGGIEAFF
TRBJ2-3,NA,TRBV27,NA,TGTGCCAGCAGTTCACTAGTGTCGCTCACAGATACGCAGTATTTT,CASSSLVSLTDTQYF
TRBJ1-6,NA,TRBV11-2,NA,TGTGCCAGCAGCTTAGCCGGGATCAATTCACCCCTCCACTTT,CASSLAGINSPLHF
TRBJ1-1,NA,TRBV18,NA,TGTGCCAGCTCACCACGGACAGAGTTGAACACTGAAGCTTTCTTT,CASSPRTELNTEAFF
TRBJ1-1,NA,TRBV6-5,NA,TGTGCCAGCGAGGGTCAGAACACTGAAGCTTTCTTT,CASEGQNTEAFF
TRBJ2-7,NA,TRBV5-1,few,TGCGCCAGCAGCTTGGAAGGCCGAGTGAGGGACGAGCAGTACTTC,CASSLEGRVRDEQYF
TRBJ1-4,NA,TRBV5-1,NA,TGCGCCAGCAGCTCGGGAGCAACTAATGAAAAACTGTTTTTT,CASSSGATNEKLFF
TRBJ2-7,TRBD2,TRBV6-2/TRBV6-3,NA,TGTGCCAGCAGTTACCCGCTAGCGGGAGTATTCTCCGAGCAGTACTTC,CASSYPLAGVFSEQYF
TRBJ2-1,TRBD2,TRBV28,NA,TGTGCCAGCATTTCGGCTAGCGGGCCGCCGGGAGTGCGAAATGAGCAGTTCTTC,CASISASGPPGVRNEQFF
TRBJ1-5,NA,TRBV4-1,NA,TGCGCCAGCAGCCAAGATAGCGGGGGTCATCAGCCCCAGCATTTT,CASSQDSGGHQPQHF
TRBJ1-2,NA,TRBV20-1,NA,TGCAGTGCTAGTGTTACAGGGCTTCAGGGCTACACCTTC,CSASVTGLQGYTF
TRBJ1-2,TRBD1,TRBV25-1,NA,TGTGCCAGCAGTGCGGGACAGGGACCAGCTAACTATGGCTACACCTTC,CASSAGQGPANYGYTF
TRBJ1-5,NA,TRBV4-1,NA,TGCGCCAGCAGCCAAGGCGGTGAAATCAATCAGCCCCAGCATTTT,CASSQGGEINQPQHF
TRBJ1-4,TRBD1,TRBV6-5,NA,TGTGCCAGCAGGGCAGGGGGCGCTTTTGAAAAACTGTTTTTT,CASRAGGAFEKLFF
TRBJ2-1,NA,TRBV7-9,NA,TGTGCCAGCAGCTTACCAGCAGGGGGGAATGAGCAGTTCTTC,CASSLPAGGNEQFF
TRBJ2-7,NA,TRBV21-1,NA,TGTGCCAGCAGCCCCCGACTAGCGGGGGACCCAAGATACCTGTACGAGCAGTACTTC,CASSPRLAGDPRYLYEQYF
TRBJ2-7,NA,TRBV6-5,few,TGTGCCAGCAGTTACGGGACAAACTACGAGCAGTACTTC,CASSYGTNYEQYF
TRBJ1-1,NA,TRBV19,NA,TGTGCCAGCAGGGGTGACGACGGCACTGAAGCTTTCTTT,CASRGDDGTEAFF
TRBJ1-3,TRBD1,TRBV4-3,NA,TGCGCCAGCAGCCAAGATCTCTTTATGGGACAGGGGGCTTGGGCTGGAAACACCATATATTTT,CASSQDLFMGQGAWAGNTIYF
TRBJ2-2,NA,TRBV13,NA,TGTGCCAGCAGCTTCGGGGCGAACACCGGGGAGCTGTTTTTT,CASSFGANTGELFF
TRBJ1-1,NA,TRBV4-1,NA,TGCGCCAGCAGCCAAATACAGGGTTACAACACTGAAGCTTTCTTT,CASSQIQGYNTEAFF
TRBJ2-7,TRBD2,TRBV5-1,NA,TGCGCCAGCAGCTTGTGGCTAGCGGGAGTGAGTGAGCAGTACTTC,CASSLWLAGVSEQYF
TRBJ1-5,NA,TRBV5-6,NA,TGTGCCAGCAGCTTGTATAAGGGGGGGGGCAATCAGCCCCAGCATTTT,CASSLYKGGGNQPQHF
TRBJ2-7,NA,TRBV19,few,TGTGCCAGTAGTCCCTACGGTCTGGGGGCGAGCGAGCAGTACTTC,CASSPYGLGASEQYF
TRBJ2-1,NA,TRBV11-2,NA,TGTGCCAGCAGCTTTACGGGAGCGCACAATGAGCAGTTCTTC,CASSFTGAHNEQFF
TRBJ1-1,TRBD1,TRBV30,NA,TGTGCCTGGAGCTCCGACAGGGTTGAAGCTTTCTTT,CAWSSDRVEAFF
TRBJ1-2,TRBD1,TRBV7-2,NA,TGTGCCAGCAGCTCAACAGGGGTTGGCTACACCTTC,CASSSTGVGYTF
TRBJ1-1,TRBD1,TRBV30,NA,TGTGCCTGGAGTGTGTGGGACAGGGGGGTTAGCTTGAACACTGAAGCTTTCTTT,CAWSVWDRGVSLNTEAFF
TRBJ2-7,NA,TRBV4-3,NA,TGCGCCAGCAGCCAAGATCAACAGTCCTACGAGCAGTACTTC,CASSQDQQSYEQYF
TRBJ1-1,TRBD1,TRBV5-1,NA,TGCGCCAGCAGCTTGGGGACAGGTAGGATCACTGAAGCTTTCTTT,CASSLGTGRITEAFF
TRBJ2-2,NA,TRBV10-3,NA,TGTGCCATCAGCCCTGGACTGAGCGGCGAGCTGTTTTTT,CAISPGLSGELFF
TRBJ2-2,NA,TRBV4-1,NA,TGCGCCAGCAGCCAAGTGTACTCCGGGGAGCTGTTTTTT,CASSQVYSGELFF
TRBJ2-7,TRBD2,TRBV7-2,NA,TGTGCCAGCAGCTTTGGACTAGCGGGAGGGCCAAGTCTGGTCGAGCAGTACTTC,CASSFGLAGGPSLVEQYF
TRBJ1-6,NA,TRBV6-5,NA,TGTGCCAGCAGTTATTCCGGCAGGGCCGGTAATTCACCCCTCCACTTT,CASSYSGRAGNSPLHF
TRBJ1-5,NA,TRBV7-2,NA,TGTGCCAGCAGCTTATCGGGGGGCGCGAGCAATCAGCCCCAGCATTTT,CASSLSGGASNQPQHF
TRBJ2-1,NA,TRBV9,NA,TGTGCCAGCAGCGTAGCTACCCTAGGTGAGCAGTTCTTC,CASSVATLGEQFF
TRBJ1-1,NA,TRBV5-8,once,TGTGCCAGCAGCTTGAGGACAGACAAGATGAACACTGAAGCTTTCTTT,CASSLRTDKMNTEAFF
TRBJ2-1,NA,TRBV5-8,NA,TGTGCCAGCAGCTTGCTTGAGCAGTTCTTC,CASSLLEQFF
TRBJ2-3,NA,TRBV5-1,NA,TGCGCCAGCAGCTACGGGGGGACAAATGGACGGAGGGATACGCAGTATTTT,CASSYGGTNGRRDTQYF
TRBJ1-4,NA,TRBV5-5,NA,TGTGCCAGCAGCTTTTATTTTTCGGGGGGAAATGAAAAACTGTTTTTT,CASSFYFSGGNEKLFF
TRBJ1-6,NA,TRBV28,NA,TGTGCCAGCAGTTTAAATGAATTGAGGAATAATTCACCCCTCCACTTT,CASSLNELRNNSPLHF
TRBJ1-6,TRBD1,TRBV5-6,NA,TGTGCCAGCAGCGGACACAGGGGTTCACCCCTCCACTTT,CASSGHRGSPLHF
TRBJ1-6,TRBD1,TRBV5-1,once,TGCGCCAGCAGCAGCACCGGGACAGTGAGCTCCTATAATTCACCCCTCCACTTT,CASSSTGTVSSYNSPLHF
TRBJ1-3,NA,TRBV30,NA,TGTGCCTGGAGTTACGGGGTTGGAAACACCATATATTTT,CAWSYGVGNTIYF
TRBJ2-1,TRBD2,TRBV6-2/TRBV6-3,NA,TGTGCCAGCAGCCCTCCCATCGGGACTAGATTCCGTGTTGAGCAGTTCTTC,CASSPPIGTRFRVEQFF
TRBJ1-3,NA,TRBV5-3,NA,TGTGCCAGAGGACCGGGACTCCAATTGGCAGGAAACACCATATATTTT,CARGPGLQLAGNTIYF
TRBJ2-7,TRBD1,TRBV2,NA,TGTGCCAGCAATACAGGGGGCTCGCTCTCCGAGCAGTACTTC,CASNTGGSLSEQYF
TRBJ2-3,TRBD2,TRBV29-1,NA,TGCAGCGTTAGCGGGAGGGCCTTGACAGATACGCAGTATTTT,CSVSGRALTDTQYF
TRBJ1-2,NA,TRBV7-9,once,TGTGCCAGCAGCTTCGGGGCAGGGGATGGCTACACCTTC,CASSFGAGDGYTF
TRBJ2-5,NA,TRBV2,NA,TGTGCCAGCAGTGACGGCCTCGGGGAGACCCAGTACTTC,CASSDGLGETQYF
TRBJ2-5,TRBD2,TRBV7-2,NA,TGTGCCAGCAGCTTAGATGGCGGGAGGGGAGAGACCCAGTACTTC,CASSLDGGRGETQYF
TRBJ1-5,TRBD1,TRBV6-5,NA,TGTGCCAGCAATGGGGACAGTGGGTTAAGTCAGCCCCAGCATTTT,CASNGDSGLSQPQHF
TRBJ2-3,TRBD1,TRBV20-1,NA,TGCAGTGCTAGTGAAGGGACAGGGGGGTCAGATACGCAGTATTTT,CSASEGTGGSDTQYF